These T cell receptor beta chains were read from a single sample in a study of blood T cell repertoires in COVID-19. Repertoires were generated with immunoSEQ multiplex PCR, while TCRdb's copy carries only in-frame clones and drops some. The table records under 400,000 clones, almost 90% of them present only once. The sequencing sample was made of PBMCs or T cells enriched from blood (not recorded which). The receptors were gathered from a woman in her thirties who had been exposed to COVID-19. Each CDR3 is given with its conserved first and last residue. D genes are given only for firm matches. Clone size is stated in some rows and not others, as once, few, many or a class when expanded.

TRBV5-8	.	TRBD1	TRBJ1-5	TGTGCCAGCAGGTTTCTCGGGGGACAGGGGGGAGCTCAGCCCCAGCATTTT	CASRFLGGQGGAQPQHF
TRBV6-5	once	TRBD1	TRBJ1-4	TGTGCCAGCCGTTCCGGGACAGATAATGAAAAACTGTTTTTT	CASRSGTDNEKLFF
TRBV6-5	.	.	TRBJ2-5	TGTGCCAGCAGTTACGGGCCAGAGACCCAGTACTTC	CASSYGPETQYF
TRBV27	.	.	TRBJ1-4	TGTGCCAGCAGTTCCGGGTCGGGGGGTAATGAAAAACTGTTTTTT	CASSSGSGGNEKLFF
TRBV6-5	.	.	TRBJ2-3	TGTGCCAGCAGAAACAGGGCCGCTTTCACAGATACGCAGTATTTT	CASRNRAAFTDTQYF
TRBV3-1/TRBV3-2	.	.	TRBJ1-1	TGTGCCAGCAGCCTGACTCTGGGAGGGGCCACTGAAGCTTTCTTT	CASSLTLGGATEAFF
TRBV14	once	.	TRBJ2-3	TGTGCCAGCAGCCCCCCTCAGATGCGGGATCGCACAGATACGCAGTATTTT	CASSPPQMRDRTDTQYF
TRBV12-3/TRBV12-4	few	.	TRBJ1-5	TGTGCCAGCACCCCAAGCAGCAATCAGCCCCAGCATTTT	CASTPSSNQPQHF
TRBV27	.	.	TRBJ2-5	TGTGCCAGCAGTCATACAGGGTGGGAGACCCAGTACTTC	CASSHTGWETQYF
TRBV7-6	.	TRBD2	TRBJ2-2	TGTGCCAGCAGCTTGGATCACGCCGGGACTAGCGTTCAAGGGCTGTTTTTT	CASSLDHAGTSVQGLFF
TRBV2	.	TRBD2	TRBJ2-7	TGTGCCAGTGGGGGGACTAGCGGGGTTTCCTACGAGCAGTACTTC	CASGGTSGVSYEQYF
TRBV4-2	.	.	TRBJ2-1	TGTGCCAGCAGCCAAGGCGGGAATAGGAGGGATGAGCAGTTCTTC	CASSQGGNRRDEQFF
TRBV9	.	TRBD1	TRBJ1-5	TGTGCCAGCAGCGACCGGGACAGGGATCAGCCCCAGCATTTT	CASSDRDRDQPQHF
TRBV28	few	TRBD2	TRBJ2-7	TGTGCCGGAGCCGGGACTAGCGGGAGCTCCTACGAGCAGTACTTC	CAGAGTSGSSYEQYF
TRBV19	.	TRBD2	TRBJ2-3	TGTGCCAGTGGTGATTGGGGGGGGGCGCAGTATTTT	CASGDWGGAQYF
TRBV5-1	once	TRBD1	TRBJ2-7	TGCGCCAGCAGCTACGACAGGGCTGCCTACGAGCAGTACTTC	CASSYDRAAYEQYF
TRBV5-1	.	TRBD2	TRBJ2-5	TGCGCCAGCAGCTTTAGGGGACTAGAAGAGACCCAGTACTTC	CASSFRGLEETQYF
TRBV19	.	TRBD2	TRBJ2-1	TGTGCCAGTAGTATTGTAGCGGGAGTTCGGGATGAGCAGTTCTTC	CASSIVAGVRDEQFF
TRBV10-3	.	.	TRBJ1-5	TGTGCCATCAGTGACCGGGGGGGAGGGAGCAATCAGCCCCAGCATTTT	CAISDRGGGSNQPQHF
TRBV21-1	.	.	TRBJ1-2	TGTGCCAGCAGCAAGAAGGGGTCCCGTGGCTACACCTTC	CASSKKGSRGYTF
TRBV18	.	TRBD2	TRBJ2-3	TGTGCCAGCTCACCACTTCAGTTAGCGGGAGGTCCGGATACGCAGTATTTT	CASSPLQLAGGPDTQYF
TRBV11-3	.	TRBD2	TRBJ2-7	TGTGCCAGCGGGACGGGAGGGGTGGGCGAGCAGTACTTC	CASGTGGVGEQYF
TRBV9	.	TRBD2	TRBJ2-7	TGTGCCAGCAGCCCCCACCCAGGTCTAGCGGTTGAGCAGTACTTC	CASSPHPGLAVEQYF
TRBV7-8	once	TRBD2	TRBJ2-7	TGTGCCAGCAGCTTGGGGACTAGCGGGAGGGCCCAGAACGAGCAGTACTTC	CASSLGTSGRAQNEQYF
TRBV28	.	.	TRBJ2-1	TGTGCCAGCAGTTTACCCCAATTCATCAATGAGCAGTTCTTC	CASSLPQFINEQFF
TRBV6-5	.	TRBD2	TRBJ2-5	TGTGCCACTATCCACGGGGCGGGAGGGGAGACCCAGTACTTC	CATIHGAGGETQYF
TRBV10-2	.	TRBD2	TRBJ2-3	TGCGCCAGCAGTGAGTCCCGGGGACTAGCCCTCACAGATACGCAGTATTTT	CASSESRGLALTDTQYF
TRBV6-5	.	.	TRBJ2-3	TGTGCCAGCAGTTCGGTGGGGGGGCCAGATACGCAGTATTTT	CASSSVGGPDTQYF
TRBV18	.	.	TRBJ1-5	TGTGCCAGCTCACTTCAGGAGGTGGTCCCTGGGAATCAGCCCCAGCATTTT	CASSLQEVVPGNQPQHF
TRBV11-2	.	TRBD1	TRBJ1-2	TGTGCCAGCAGCTGGGACAGGGCTAACTATGGCTACACCTTC	CASSWDRANYGYTF
TRBV5-1	.	TRBD1	TRBJ1-3	TGCGCCAGCAGCACCGGGACAGAGGGAAACACCATATATTTT	CASSTGTEGNTIYF
TRBV7-9	.	.	TRBJ2-3	TGTGCCAGCACCATTCATCCCTCAGGTCGGGATACGCAGTATTTT	CASTIHPSGRDTQYF
TRBV5-1	.	TRBD2	TRBJ2-1	TGCGCCAGCAGCTGGACTAGCGAAGGTGAGCAGTTCTTC	CASSWTSEGEQFF
TRBV3-1/TRBV3-2	.	.	TRBJ2-5	TGTGCCAGCAGCTACCAACGCAGGGGAGAGGAGACCCAGTACTTC	CASSYQRRGEETQYF
TRBV5-6	.	.	TRBJ1-2	TGTGCCAGCAGCCTCCAGGGATATGGCTACACCTTC	CASSLQGYGYTF
TRBV12-5	.	TRBD2	TRBJ2-3	TGTGCTAGTGGTACAAGCCGGACTAGCGGCTTCACAGATACGCAGTATTTT	CASGTSRTSGFTDTQYF
TRBV2	.	TRBD1	TRBJ2-7	TGTGCCAGCACGTCGTTTGAGGGACAGCATTCCTACGAGCAGTACTTC	CASTSFEGQHSYEQYF
TRBV28	.	TRBD1	TRBJ1-6	TGTGCCAGCAGTTTAAACCCCCGGGACAGGGATAATTCACCCCTCCACTTT	CASSLNPRDRDNSPLHF
TRBV6-4	.	TRBD1	TRBJ2-5	TGTGCCAGCAGTGGGGAACCTCAGGGGGCCCAGTACTTC	CASSGEPQGAQYF
TRBV19	.	TRBD2	TRBJ2-1	TGTGCCAGTAGCGGACTAGCGGGGGACAATGAGCAGTTCTTC	CASSGLAGDNEQFF
TRBV28	.	.	TRBJ2-1	TGTGCCAGCAGATCGGGAGTCCTGAATGAGCAGTTCTTC	CASRSGVLNEQFF
TRBV11-1	.	.	TRBJ1-3	TGTGCCAGCAGCCTAATAGTCGAAGAAAACACCATATATTTT	CASSLIVEENTIYF
TRBV7-9	once	TRBD1	TRBJ1-4	TGTGCCGGTGAGACAGGGGTTCGTGAAAAACTGTTTTTT	CAGETGVREKLFF
TRBV6-5	.	.	TRBJ2-1	TGTGCCAGCAGTTACTCCCCGGAGGCCTACAATGAGCAGTTCTTC	CASSYSPEAYNEQFF
TRBV18	.	TRBD2	TRBJ2-6	TGTGCCAGCTCATTGGTAGCGGGCATCTCTGGGGCCAACGTCCTGACTTTC	CASSLVAGISGANVLTF
TRBV2	few	TRBD1	TRBJ2-7	TGTGCCAGCAGAGAACAGGGGGCCCGGTACGAGCAGTACTTC	CASREQGARYEQYF
TRBV7-6	.	TRBD1	TRBJ2-1	TGTGCCAGCAGCTTGGAGGACAGGGAATACAATGAGCAGTTCTTC	CASSLEDREYNEQFF
TRBV6-1	.	.	TRBJ1-1	TGTGCCAGCAGTGAGGAGGGGAACACTGAAGCTTTCTTT	CASSEEGNTEAFF
TRBV27	.	.	TRBJ2-6	TGTGCCAGCAGTTTAGCGACTCAGGGCTGGTCTGGGGCCAACGTCCTGACTTTC	CASSLATQGWSGANVLTF
TRBV5-1	.	.	TRBJ2-3	TGCGCCAGCAGCGAAAACAGGGAGAGGCCTACAGATACGCAGTATTTT	CASSENRERPTDTQYF
TRBV5-8	once	TRBD1	TRBJ2-7	TGTGCCAGCAACTCGGGACAGGGGAGTTACGAGCAGTACTTC	CASNSGQGSYEQYF
TRBV7-8	once	.	TRBJ1-4	TGTGCCAGCAGCTCCGGAACAGGGAGAGGAGGTGAAAAACTGTTTTTT	CASSSGTGRGGEKLFF